The clone carrying this T cell receptor (beta chain) was observed a few times. Its target is not known. PBMCs came from less than 12 ml of fresh peripheral blood. The data were obtained in a study of Graves' ophthalmopathy and Graves' hyperthyroidism. Findings and caveats of the study: The model's prediction of ophthalmopathy progression had roughly 70% sensitivity and approximately 72% specificity. Blood also held most thyroid clonotypes expanded above 0.001 frequency.

Researchers took RNA transcripts and amplified TCR beta CDR3 regions from them. The authors performed first-round RT-PCR with HTBI primers and then a second-round multiplex PCR. One entry per CDR3 protein results from TCRdb running MiXCR on the multiplex PCR reads. The sample carries 740,000 or so distinct CDR3 sequences, roughly 41% recorded once. Germline V gene lookup returns CDR1 MNHEY and CDR2 SVGAGI. V was trimmed by 0 bases and J by 4 bases, leaving 9 bases between them. This CDR3 comprises 14 residues. The sequence came from an adult man with Graves' ophthalmopathy. The specimen sequenced was peripheral blood. V gene TRBV6-5 combines with J gene TRBJ2-5, with no clear D. The CDR3 reads CASSYSGRLETQYF. In nucleotides, the CDR3 is TGTGCCAGCAGTTACTCGGGCAGATTAGAGACCCAGTACTTC.